This entry is about one T cell receptor beta chain. The antigen remains unidentified. This record comes from a study of T cell responses to AZD1222 COVID-19 vaccine. Study-wide results and limits: Unmutated variant regions are reportedly the target of nearly half of TCRs that are spike-specific. With dominance at 160-218 and 743-854, vaccine-associated CD4 TCRs spanned spike. Scientists sampled the repertoires only once the peak T cell response had passed.

Profiling relied on immunoSEQ multiplex PCR, and the TCRdb table lists in-frame clones only, not all of them. The sample holds 95,000 to 100,000 clones; roughly 90% are singletons and the top ten take 16%. V dropped 4 bases and J dropped 5; count of bases not matched to a gene: 14. The CDR3 runs to 17 residues. The V gene's germline CDR1 is LGHDT and CDR2 YNNKEL (reference sequence). Analyses pooled second doses at about 4 or about 12 weeks. This clonotype was sampled from an adult who received the AZD1222 COVID-19 vaccine. The rearrangement joins TRBV3-1 (or the pseudogene TRBV3-2) to TRBJ2-5, with 9 positions matching TRBD2. Specimen: peripheral blood, collected 28 days after the second AZD1222 dose. In DNA form, the CDR3 reads TGTGCCAGCAGCCCTCGGGGTAGCGGGAGAGGATTGGAGACCCAGTACTTC. Amino acids: CASSPRGSGRGLETQYF.